This TCR beta chain appears in the sequencing data of a study of OX40 agonist ivuxolimab in advanced cancers. Study-level background: Ivuxolimab, an agonist antibody against OX40 (CD134), was given to patients. Earlier anti-PD-1, anti-PD-L1 or anti-CTLA-4 therapy was permitted; about 44% had received some. Regarding the study as a whole: Certain nonresponders additionally had low normalized T-cell clonal expansion.

Comment on this clone: Its antigen is undetermined.

V lost 1 base and J lost 0, with 10 bases in between. Per germline, CDR1 SGHDT and CDR2 YYEEEE. The CDR3 contains 16 residues. Blood sampling was done at baseline, cycle 4 day 1, and cycle 7 day 1. Assay used: immunoSEQ multiplex PCR; TCRdb lists only in-frame clones, some missing. The sample shows approximately 41,000 clones, around 89% of them seen only once. The sequence was collected from an adult with an advanced solid tumor such as melanoma, head and neck, liver or kidney cancer. This sequence joins TRBV5-6 and TRBJ1-4; D unresolved. The source material was CD4+ or CD8+ T cells sorted from blood, sampled in a trial of the OX40 agonist ivuxolimab. CDR3: CASSLWLGATNEKLFF. The CDR3 nucleotides read TGTGCCAGCAGCTTGTGGCTGGGTGCAACTAATGAAAAACTGTTTTTT.